The rows below give T cell receptor beta chains drawn from one sample of a study of blood T cells in healthy people across ages. TCRdb re-called the 5' RACE reads through MiXCR, storing one row per CDR3 protein. The sample carries roughly 800,000 distinct CDR3 sequences, approximately 55% recorded once. Sample: blood. These receptors all come from an elderly man in good health. Both conserved end residues are part of each CDR3. The D gene is left open where the match is weak. Size is omitted from some rows. Given values are once, few, many or a class for expanded clones.

v_call	d_call	j_call	clone_size	cdr3_aa	cdr3_nt
TRBV2	NA	TRBJ2-3	few	CASSEAGGHRYAYF	TGTGCCAGCAGTGAGGCAGGGGGGCACAGATACGCGTATTTT
TRBV7-2	NA	TRBJ2-5	NA	CASSLMVVGRETQYF	TGTGCCAGCAGCTTAATGGTAGTGGGTCGGGAGACCCAGTACTTC
TRBV5-1	NA	TRBJ2-4	NA	CASSFSQLLAKNIQYF	TGCGCCAGCAGCTTTAGCCAGCTACTAGCCAAAAACATTCAGTACTTC
TRBV29-1	NA	TRBJ2-5	NA	CSVGQAGETQYF	TGCAGCGTTGGACAGGCCGGGGAGACCCAGTACTTC
TRBV20-1	NA	TRBJ1-6	many	CSASPHLRTDSPLHF	TGCAGTGCTAGCCCCCATTTAAGGACGGATTCACCCCTCCACTTT
TRBV27	TRBD1	TRBJ2-7	many	CASISIGTGAYEQYF	TGTGCCAGCATCTCTATAGGGACAGGGGCCTACGAGCAGTACTTC
TRBV29-1	NA	TRBJ2-3	NA	CSVDPGYTDTQYF	TGCAGCGTTGATCCGGGCTACACAGATACGCAGTATTTT
TRBV6-6	TRBD1	TRBJ2-1	few	CASSYWDSYNEQFF	TGTGCCAGCAGTTACTGGGACAGCTACAATGAGCAGTTCTTC
TRBV4-2	TRBD2	TRBJ2-1	NA	CASSQAGTSGYNEQFF	TGTGCCAGCAGCCAGGCCGGGACTAGCGGATACAATGAGCAGTTCTTC
TRBV27	NA	TRBJ1-2	NA	CASSAGVGAYGYTF	TGTGCCAGCAGCGCTGGGGTTGGGGCCTATGGCTACACCTTC
TRBV11-3	NA	TRBJ2-3	NA	CASSLDPSRTDTQYF	TGTGCCAGCAGCTTAGATCCGTCACGCACAGATACGCAGTATTTT
TRBV12-3/TRBV12-4	NA	TRBJ2-7	NA	CASSYVSSSYEQYF	TGTGCCAGCTCCTATGTAAGTTCCTCCTACGAGCAGTACTTC
TRBV7-2	NA	TRBJ2-3	few	CASSFPSVRGTQYF	TGTGCCAGCAGCTTTCCTAGCGTTAGGGGGACGCAGTATTTT
TRBV7-9	TRBD1	TRBJ2-2	few	CASSLPAGQGWTGELFF	TGTGCCAGCAGCTTACCAGCGGGACAGGGATGGACCGGGGAGCTGTTTTTT
TRBV7-8	TRBD2	TRBJ2-1	NA	CASSSGRVAEQFF	TGTGCCAGCAGTAGCGGGAGAGTCGCTGAGCAGTTCTTC
TRBV25-1	NA	TRBJ1-4	NA	CASSGGGREKLFF	TGTGCCAGCAGTGGAGGGGGACGGGAAAAACTGTTTTTT
TRBV20-1	TRBD1	TRBJ1-2	NA	CSARNSWTGQGPYTF	TGCAGTGCTAGAAATTCGTGGACCGGACAGGGGCCGTACACCTTC
TRBV6-5	TRBD2	TRBJ2-7	NA	CASSYSKGLAGAVYEQYF	TGTGCCAGCAGTTACTCGAAAGGGCTAGCGGGAGCCGTTTACGAGCAGTACTTC
TRBV7-9	TRBD2	TRBJ2-5	NA	CASTLTSGQAQYF	TGTGCCAGCACCCTGACTAGCGGCCAGGCCCAGTACTTC
TRBV12-3/TRBV12-4	TRBD1	TRBJ2-7	NA	CATWAGGYEQYF	TGTGCCACCTGGGCAGGGGGCTACGAGCAGTACTTC
TRBV6-6	TRBD2	TRBJ2-7	NA	CASSRAGTSGRSYEQYF	TGTGCCAGCAGTCGAGCCGGGACTAGCGGGAGATCCTACGAGCAGTACTTC
TRBV18	NA	TRBJ2-5	NA	CASSPKEAQYF	TGTGCCAGCTCACCGAAAGAGGCCCAGTACTTC
TRBV20-1	TRBD1	TRBJ1-6	few	CSAYDRGPPLHF	TGCAGTGCCTACGACAGGGGGCCTCCCCTCCACTTT
TRBV12-3/TRBV12-4	NA	TRBJ2-3	NA	CASTPQKGYAYF	TGTGCCAGCACCCCCCAAAAAGGATACGCGTATTTT
TRBV20-1	TRBD2	TRBJ2-3	NA	CSARTSGRRDTQYF	TGCAGTGCTAGGACTAGCGGGAGGAGAGATACGCAGTATTTT
TRBV20-1	NA	TRBJ2-5	NA	CSAGLGRRNEQYF	TGCAGTGCTGGATTGGGGAGACGGAATGAGCAGTACTTC
TRBV7-3	NA	TRBJ2-3	few	CASSLNTRTDTQYF	TGTGCCAGCAGCTTAAACACCCGCACAGATACGCAGTATTTT
TRBV27	TRBD2	TRBJ2-7	NA	CASQTSGRAGEQYF	TGTGCCAGCCAGACTAGCGGGAGGGCCGGGGAGCAGTACTTC
TRBV10-3	NA	TRBJ1-1	NA	CATRDGGTEAFF	TGTGCCACACGGGACGGGGGGACTGAAGCTTTCTTT
TRBV12-3/TRBV12-4	NA	TRBJ2-1	NA	CASQRRMRDNEQFF	TGTGCCAGCCAAAGGAGGATGAGGGACAATGAGCAGTTCTTC
TRBV28	TRBD2	TRBJ2-7	NA	CASRLAGIYEQYF	TGTGCCAGCAGACTAGCGGGAATTTACGAGCAGTACTTC
TRBV6-1	TRBD2	TRBJ2-7	NA	CASSGGLAVLQQYF	TGTGCCAGCAGTGGGGGACTAGCAGTCCTTCAGCAGTACTTC
TRBV6-1	NA	TRBJ2-7	NA	CASSMGAGSPHEQYF	TGTGCCAGCAGCATGGGGGCGGGAAGCCCCCACGAGCAGTACTTC
TRBV18	NA	TRBJ2-1	NA	CASSPWSGNEQFF	TGTGCCAGCTCCCCCTGGAGTGGGAATGAGCAGTTCTTC
TRBV2	TRBD1	TRBJ2-6	NA	CASRQPGQALSGANVLTF	TGTGCCAGCAGACAACCGGGACAGGCCTTGTCTGGGGCCAACGTCCTGACTTTC
TRBV6-1	TRBD2	TRBJ2-1	NA	CASSTGTSNEQFF	TGTGCCAGCAGTACCGGGACTAGCAATGAGCAGTTCTTC
TRBV24-1	TRBD2	TRBJ2-1	NA	CATSDGGLAGTGNEQFF	TGTGCCACCAGTGATGGAGGACTAGCGGGGACCGGCAATGAGCAGTTCTTC
TRBV9	TRBD2	TRBJ2-7	NA	CASSAGLAGEEQYF	TGTGCCAGCAGCGCCGGACTAGCGGGAGAGGAGCAGTACTTC
TRBV6-5	TRBD1	TRBJ2-7	NA	CASARTGDSYEQYF	TGTGCCAGCGCCCGGACAGGGGACTCCTACGAGCAGTACTTC
TRBV7-2	NA	TRBJ2-7	few	CASSPYSYEQYF	TGTGCCAGCAGCCCATACAGCTACGAGCAGTACTTC
TRBV12-3/TRBV12-4	NA	TRBJ1-1	NA	CASSFRLWNTEAFF	TGTGCCAGCAGTTTTAGATTGTGGAACACTGAAGCTTTCTTT
TRBV5-1	TRBD1	TRBJ2-7	few	CASSHGTGVSSYEQYF	TGCGCCAGCAGCCACGGGACAGGGGTCTCCTCCTACGAGCAGTACTTC
TRBV6-5	TRBD1	TRBJ1-1	NA	CASSYQTGGTEAFF	TGTGCCAGCAGTTACCAGACAGGGGGCACTGAAGCTTTCTTT
TRBV14	NA	TRBJ1-5	NA	CASSQDGGPEQPQHF	TGTGCCAGCAGCCAAGATGGAGGGCCGGAACAGCCCCAGCATTTT
TRBV9	TRBD1	TRBJ2-1	NA	CASSPRTGDYNEQFF	TGTGCCAGCAGCCCTCGGACAGGCGACTACAATGAGCAGTTCTTC
TRBV5-5	TRBD1	TRBJ1-2	NA	CASSLGQGAGYGYTF	TGTGCCAGCAGCTTGGGACAGGGGGCAGGCTATGGCTACACCTTC
TRBV5-1	TRBD1	TRBJ1-4	few	CASSPGTDSEKLFF	TGCGCCAGCAGCCCTGGGACAGACTCCGAAAAACTGTTTTTT
TRBV3-1	NA	TRBJ1-2	NA	CASSQVDSNYGYTF	TGTGCCAGCAGCCAAGTTGACAGTAACTATGGCTACACCTTC
TRBV20-1	NA	TRBJ2-7	few	CSAREYYEQYF	TGCAGTGCCAGGGAGTACTACGAGCAGTACTTC
TRBV2	NA	TRBJ1-2	NA	CASRVNYGYTF	TGTGCCAGCAGGGTTAACTATGGCTACACCTTC
TRBV2	NA	TRBJ2-5	NA	CASGHTGGETQYF	TGTGCCAGCGGTCACACTGGCGGGGAGACCCAGTACTTC